This is a list of T cell receptor beta chains from one sample in a study of T-cell reconstitution after alpha-beta-depleted transplantation in children. A single record per CDR3 protein comes from TCRdb applying MiXCR to the PCR reads. The sample carries 450,000 to 600,000 distinct CDR3 sequences, roughly 18% recorded once. The sample was PBMCs from the stem cell graft donor, taken from the stem cell graft. The receptors shown here come from a human donor who donated a stem cell graft to a child with acute lymphoblastic leukemia. The CDR3 runs from the conserved cysteine through the conserved F or W. A D gene is named only where the DNA matches it firmly. Clone size appears in some rows only: once, few, many, or a class for an expanded clone.

d_gene,v_gene,j_gene,abundance,CDR3aa,CDR3nt
.,TRBV12-3/TRBV12-4,TRBJ2-1,.,CASRNSGRNNEQFF,TGTGCCAGCAGGAATAGTGGGCGGAACAATGAGCAGTTCTTC
.,TRBV5-5,TRBJ1-5,.,CASSLFVGDSYQPQHF,TGTGCCAGCAGCTTGTTTGTAGGGGACTCTTATCAGCCCCAGCATTTT
.,TRBV5-6,TRBJ1-5,.,CASSLVGGEQHF,TGTGCCAGCAGCTTGGTAGGGGGGGAACAGCATTTT
.,TRBV2,TRBJ1-2,few,CASKGSVTGYGYTF,TGTGCCAGCAAAGGGAGCGTGACAGGCTATGGCTACACCTTC
.,TRBV5-1,TRBJ2-3,few,CASSVVITRESDTQYF,TGCGCCAGCAGCGTGGTTATTACGAGGGAGTCAGATACGCAGTATTTT
.,TRBV5-6,TRBJ2-5,.,CASSLAFQETQYF,TGTGCCAGCAGCTTGGCGTTTCAAGAGACCCAGTACTTC
TRBD1,TRBV12-3/TRBV12-4,TRBJ1-3,.,CASRDPGQGTLISGNTIYF,TGTGCCAGCAGGGACCCGGGACAGGGGACTCTGATCTCTGGAAACACCATATATTTT
TRBD2,TRBV12-3/TRBV12-4,TRBJ2-3,.,CASSRTSGSADTQYF,TGTGCCAGCAGCCGGACTAGCGGGAGCGCAGATACGCAGTATTTT
.,TRBV11-2,TRBJ2-1,few,CASSGPGPRYNEQFF,TGTGCCAGCAGCGGCCCGGGGCCCCGCTACAATGAGCAGTTCTTC
.,TRBV27,TRBJ2-7,.,CASRPHSSSYEQYF,TGTGCCAGCAGGCCGCACAGTAGCTCCTACGAGCAGTACTTC
.,TRBV15,TRBJ2-5,few,CATSRDSRGLGIAETQYF,TGTGCCACCAGCAGAGATAGCCGGGGTTTGGGGATTGCGGAGACCCAGTACTTC
.,TRBV7-9,TRBJ1-1,.,CASSLAPTDEAFF,TGTGCCAGCAGCTTAGCGCCAACGGATGAAGCTTTCTTT
.,TRBV5-1,TRBJ2-7,.,CASMRGPNVEQYF,TGCGCCAGCATGCGCGGGCCGAACGTCGAGCAGTACTTC
.,TRBV12-3/TRBV12-4,TRBJ2-1,.,CASSLTRRDEQFF,TGTGCCAGCAGTCTCACAAGGAGAGATGAGCAGTTCTTC
.,TRBV2,TRBJ2-2,few,CASLGYGYTGELFF,TGTGCCAGCTTGGGTTACGGCTACACCGGGGAGCTGTTTTTT
.,TRBV29-1,TRBJ1-2,.,CSVEDLPGYGYTF,TGCAGCGTTGAAGATCTGCCCGGATATGGCTACACCTTC
.,TRBV9,TRBJ2-1,many,CASSVNNEQFF,TGTGCCAGCAGCGTTAACAATGAGCAGTTCTTC
.,TRBV5-1,TRBJ1-4,few,CASSAQEGLNEKLFF,TGCGCCAGCAGCGCCCAGGAGGGACTAAATGAAAAACTGTTTTTT
.,TRBV7-3,TRBJ1-2,few,CASSSGSLHGYTF,TGTGCCAGCAGCTCCGGGAGTCTTCATGGCTACACCTTC